These 32 T cell receptor beta chains share one sample of origin, sequenced in a study of blood T cell repertoires in COVID-19. Data came from immunoSEQ multiplex PCR; TCRdb stores just in-frame clones and leaves some out. The table lists under 200,000 clones, 76% of them singletons. The sample consisted of peripheral blood. These receptors were collected from a woman of 80 years or more with acute or convalescent COVID-19.

This clone has just one count. The chain recombines TRBV2 with TRBJ2-1; D not resolved. V shed 0 bases and J shed 9 bases, with 6 bases lying between them. This CDR3 is built from 12 residues. Germline-derived CDR1 and CDR2 are SNHLY and FYNNEI. The CDR3, as DNA: TGTGCCAGCAGTGAAGCGCGAGGTGAGCAGTTCTTC. It encodes CASSEARGEQFF.

The J gene is TRBJ2-7, the V gene TRBV3-1 (or the pseudogene TRBV3-2), with D uncertain. The V end lost 0 bases, the J end lost 0 bases, and 6 bases lay between the germline ends. The germline V gene encodes CDR1 LGHDT and CDR2 YNNKEL (reference sequence). The CDR3 runs 14 residues. As DNA, the CDR3 is TGTGCCAGCAGCCAAGAACACAGCTCCTACGAGCAGTACTTC. Translated: CASSQEHSSYEQYF.

This sequence joins TRBV6-2 or TRBV6-3 and TRBJ2-4; 8 bases are a match to TRBD1. The V gene end was trimmed by 0 bases and the J gene end by 4 bases; junction bases not matched to a gene: 8. The CDR3 loop spans 17 amino acids. CDR1 is MNHEY and CDR2 is SVGEGT in the germline V gene. CDR3 amino acids: CASSYSRQGARKNIQYF. CDR3 bases: TGTGCCAGCAGTTACTCGAGGCAGGGGGCGCGGAAAAACATTCAGTACTTC.

V gene TRBV7-2 combines with J gene TRBJ2-7, with 10 bases aligning to TRBD1. V shed 5 bases and J 7 bases; nucleotides not matched to a gene: 11. The length of the CDR3 is 15 residues. Germline V gene lookup returns CDR1 SGHTA and CDR2 FQGNSA. The CDR3 DNA is TGTGCCAGCAGCACCCGCCCGGGACAGGGGACGGAGCAGTACTTC. The encoded protein is CASSTRPGQGTEQYF.

V usage is TRBV6-5 and J usage is TRBJ1-2, with unresolved D. Trimming took 0 bases from V and 4 from J, leaving 9 bases between them. Germline lookup yields CDR1 MNHEY and CDR2 SVGAGI. The CDR3 sequence is 14 residues long. This CDR3 reads CASSYSGLGYGYTF. In DNA form, the CDR3 reads TGTGCCAGCAGTTACTCCGGGTTGGGCTATGGCTACACCTTC.

This clone showed up just once. V gene TRBV3-1 (or the pseudogene TRBV3-2) combines with J gene TRBJ1-6; D possibly corresponds to TRBD1 (5 bases). Trimming stripped 1 base from V and 7 bases from J, with 11 bases between. The CDR3 sequence is 15 residues long. CDR1 LGHDT and CDR2 YNNKEL come from the germline V gene (reference sequence). The DNA of the CDR3 is TGTGCCAGCAGCCAAGCGGCAGGGATGAATTCACCCCTCCACTTT. This codes for CASSQAAGMNSPLHF.

This clone was seen a handful of times. V usage is TRBV5-5 and J usage is TRBJ2-3, with 12 bases lining up with TRBD2. Per the germline V gene, CDR1 is SGHKS and CDR2 is YYEKEE (reference sequence). J was trimmed by 7 bases and V by 4 bases; bases with no gene match: 16. The CDR3 length is 18 residues. The CDR3 DNA is TGTGCCAGCAGCGTCACTAGCGGGGGGACCTCCTCAACGAATACGCAGTATTTT. It yields the protein CASSVTSGGTSSTNTQYF.

The CDR3 region has the DNA TGTGCCAGCACCAGGGGCGACGGGTACACTGAAGCTTTCTTT. This translates into CASTRGDGYTEAFF. The chain uses TRBV2 and TRBJ1-1; TRBD1 is a possible D gene (6 bases). The CDR3 length is 14 residues. With 7 bases removed from V and 3 bases from J, the gap between germline ends came to 15 bases. Per the germline V gene, CDR1 is SNHLY and CDR2 is FYNNEI. Variable domain in full (rest from reference TRBV2 and TRBJ1-1): EPEVTQTPSHQVTQMGQEVILRCVPISNHLYFYWYRQILGQKVEFLVSFYNNEISEKSEIFDDQFSVERPDGSNFTLKIRSTKLEDSAMYFCASTRGDGYTEAFFGQGTRLTVV.

The V call is TRBV7-3, the J call TRBJ2-7, with D possibly being TRBD2 (5 bases). The CDR3 has 16 residues. Trimming stripped 0 bases from V and 1 base from J, with 13 bases between. CDR1 is SGHTA and CDR2 is FQGTGA in the germline V gene. The CDR3 protein is CASSLTPDLRSYEQYF. The CDR3 coding sequence is TGTGCCAGCAGCTTAACCCCGGACTTGAGATCCTACGAGCAGTACTTC.

The chain carries TRBV6-5 and TRBJ2-1, with a weak D call TRBD2 (7 bases). The CDR3 has 15 amino acids. Trimming pared 7 bases from V and 1 base from J, leaving 14 bases between. From germline, CDR1 is MNHEY and CDR2 SVGAGI. As DNA, the CDR3 is TGTGCCAGCAAAAATGGGGGGGCTTCCTACAATGAGCAGTTCTTC. It yields the protein CASKNGGASYNEQFF.

The chain combines TRBV7-2 with TRBJ1-3; 10 positions match TRBD1. This CDR3 comprises 14 residues. V trimming: 4 bases; J trimming: 7 bases; junction bases outside the gene matches: 4. Germline loops: CDR1 SGHTA, CDR2 FQGNSA. This CDR3 is CASSSRQGANTIYF. The DNA of the CDR3 is TGTGCCAGCAGCTCCAGACAGGGGGCGAACACCATATATTTT.

The chain employs TRBV9 and TRBJ2-5; 7 nucleotides match TRBD1. With 0 bases clipped from V and 2 bases from J, the junction kept 4 bases outside the gene matches. Germline V gene lookup returns CDR1 SGDLS and CDR2 YYNGEE. This CDR3 has 15 residues. CDR3: CASSVAPRGQETQYF. In DNA, the CDR3 is TGTGCCAGCAGCGTAGCTCCCAGGGGGCAAGAGACCCAGTACTTC.

This chain joins TRBV18 and TRBJ2-7; TRBD1 might be the D (6 bases). CDR3 length equals 16 residues. V was shortened by 4 bases and J by 1 base, with 17 bases between the two germline ends. Germline lookup yields CDR1 KGHSH and CDR2 LQKENI. CDR3 region: CASSQKQGLSSYEQYF. For the CDR3, the DNA is TGTGCCAGCTCACAAAAACAGGGCTTATCATCCTACGAGCAGTACTTC.

The chain has TRBV19 and TRBJ1-6; 9 bases align to TRBD1. Germline CDR1 LNHDA, CDR2 SQIVND (reference sequence). V lost 4 bases to trimming and J lost 12 bases; unmatched junction nucleotides: 7. CDR3 length equals 14 residues. The CDR3 here is CASSRDRATGPLHF. CDR3 bases: TGTGCCAGTAGTAGGGACAGGGCAACCGGACCCCTCCACTTT.

The chain is built from TRBV3-1 (or the pseudogene TRBV3-2) and TRBJ2-7; D unresolved. Trimming removed 3 bases from V and 6 bases from J, with 6 bases in between. The germline CDR1 and CDR2 sequences are LGHDT and YNNKEL (reference sequence). CDR3 length equals 11 residues. This chain's CDR3 is CASSQAAEQYF. DNA of the CDR3: TGTGCCAGCAGCCAGGCCGCCGAGCAGTACTTC.

V gene TRBV6-5 combines with J gene TRBJ1-5, with D hard to call. The CDR3 loop spans 13 amino acids. Germline assignment: CDR1 MNHEY and CDR2 SVGAGI. Trimming left V 4 bases short and J 9 bases short, with 13 bases between. CDR3 in DNA: TGTGCCAGCAGTTCCCGTACAGAGGGGCCCCAGCATTTT. Translating gives CASSSRTEGPQHF.

This chain links TRBV18 with TRBJ1-2; no firm D call. The V gene lost 2 bases and the J gene lost 5 bases, with 12 bases spanning the gap. Germline CDR1 and CDR2: KGHSH and LQKENI. This CDR3 comprises 14 residues. DNA of the CDR3: TGTGCCAGCTCACCAGTCAGAACGAGGTATGGCTACACCTTC. Protein sequence: CASSPVRTRYGYTF. The complete variable domain, with remaining parts taken from reference TRBV18 and TRBJ1-2, reads NAGVMQNPRHLVRRRGQEARLRCSPMKGHSHVYWYRQLPEEGLKFMVYLQKENIIDESGMPKERFSAEFPKEGPSILRIQQVVRGDSAAYFCASSPVRTRYGYTFGSGTRLTVV.

This clone turned up a few times. The chain recombines TRBV7-9 with TRBJ1-1; no firm D call. CDR3 length: 15 amino acids. Trimming shortened V by 5 bases and J by 3 bases, and 16 bases separated the two germline ends. Germline V gives CDR1 SEHNR, CDR2 FQNEAQ (reference sequence). CDR3 residues: CASSPLAGTDTEAFF. The CDR3 DNA is TGTGCCAGCAGCCCCTTGGCGGGTACTGACACTGAAGCTTTCTTT.

This clone has more than one count but fewer than ten. DNA for the CDR3: TGTGCCAGTATAGACAGGGGAGGCGGCTACACCTTC. This encodes CASIDRGGGYTF. V and J are TRBV19 and TRBJ1-2; 8 bases map to TRBD1. V dropped 7 bases and J dropped 8; count of bases not matched to a gene: 6. This CDR3 has 12 residues. Germline lookup yields CDR1 LNHDA and CDR2 SQIVND (reference sequence).

CDR3 coding DNA: TGTGCCAGCAGCTTAGTGGGACAGGGGGTATCTTACACTGAAGCTTTCTTT. It translates to CASSLVGQGVSYTEAFF. V is TRBV11-2 and J is TRBJ1-1; the match to TRBD1 covers 11 bases. V lost 1 base to trimming and J lost 3 bases; unmatched junction nucleotides: 7. The CDR3 is 17 residues long. CDR1 is SGHAT, CDR2 FQNNGV, per germline. The full variable domain, rest sourced from reference TRBV11-2 and TRBJ1-1, is EAGVAQSPRYKIIEKRQSVAFWCNPISGHATLYWYQQILGQGPKLLIQFQNNGVVDDSQLPKDRFSAERLKGVDSTLKIQPAKLEDSAVYLCASSLVGQGVSYTEAFFGQGTRLTVV.

CDR3 nucleotide sequence: TGTGCCAGCAGCCAAGAGAACCGGGCTGGGGCCAACGTCCTGACTTTC. Translating gives CASSQENRAGANVLTF. V usage is TRBV4-2 and J usage is TRBJ2-6; D is uncertain. In germline, CDR1 is LGHNA, CDR2 YNFKEQ. V dropped 0 bases and J dropped 2 bases, with 8 bases sitting between them. The CDR3 covers 16 residues.

This clone was counted at least ten times. The V call is TRBV3-1 (or the pseudogene TRBV3-2), the J call TRBJ2-1, with D perhaps matching TRBD1 (6 bases). CDR3 length: 13 amino acids. Trimming stripped 4 bases from V and 7 bases from J, with 11 bases between. From germline, CDR1 is LGHDT and CDR2 YNNKEL (reference sequence). The CDR3 sequence: CASSRGTQNEQFF. CDR3 nucleotides: TGTGCCAGCAGCCGAGGGACACAGAATGAGCAGTTCTTC.

The chain joins TRBV5-1 to TRBJ2-7, with 8 nucleotides matching TRBD1. In germline, CDR1 is SGHRS, CDR2 YFSETQ. This CDR3 is built from 15 residues. After removal of 4 bases from V and 1 base from J, the junction contained 7 bases not matched to a gene. This chain's CDR3 is CASSIQDRASYEQYF. CDR3 coding DNA: TGCGCCAGCAGCATTCAGGACAGGGCATCCTACGAGCAGTACTTC.

The chain couples TRBV5-6 to TRBJ1-3; D perhaps matches TRBD1 (5 bases). V lost 0 bases, J lost 3 bases, and 7 bases lay in between. The CDR3 contains 14 residues. Germline CDR1 reads SGHDT; CDR2 reads YYEEEE. The CDR3 reads CASSLGQFGNTIYF. The CDR3 DNA reads TGTGCCAGCAGCTTGGGACAGTTTGGAAACACCATATATTTT. Drawing the rest from reference TRBV5-6 and TRBJ1-3, the complete variable domain is DAGVTQSPTHLIKTRGQQVTLRCSPKSGHDTVSWYQQALGQGPQFIFQYYEEEERQRGNFPDRFSGHQFPNYSSELNVNALLLGDSALYLCASSLGQFGNTIYFGEGSWLTVV.

This rearrangement joins TRBV21-1 to TRBJ1-4. TRBV21-1 is a pseudogene segment. The CDR3 has 15 amino acids. This chain's CDR3 is CASSKRWAGAEKLFF. Written as DNA, the CDR3 is TGTGCCAGCAGCAAACGGTGGGCGGGGGCGGAAAAACTGTTTTTT.

The rearrangement uses TRBV11-2 and TRBJ2-4, with 8 bases matching TRBD2. The ends lost 3 bases at V and 2 bases at J; junction bases unmatched: 3. Germline CDR1 reads SGHAT; CDR2 reads FQNNGV. The CDR3 totals 15 residues. This CDR3 reads CASSLEREPKNIQYF. In DNA form, the CDR3 reads TGTGCCAGCAGCTTGGAGCGGGAGCCCAAAAACATTCAGTACTTC.

The chain uses TRBV6-5 and TRBJ1-3; D gene uncertain. Germline V gene sequence: CDR1 MNHEY, CDR2 SVGAGI. Trimming cost V 8 bases and J 0 bases, with 5 bases left between them. The CDR3 has 12 amino acids. For the CDR3, the DNA is TGTGCCAGCCAGAACTCTGGAAACACCATATATTTT. It encodes CASQNSGNTIYF.

The V and J genes are TRBV9 and TRBJ1-1; perhaps TRBD1 as D (6 bases). This CDR3 is 15 amino acids long. The V gene's germline CDR1 is SGDLS and CDR2 YYNGEE. V lost 3 bases and J 0 bases, leaving 12 bases between the germline ends. CDR3 protein: CASSASTGLNTEAFF. The CDR3 bases are TGTGCCAGCAGCGCCAGTACAGGGTTGAACACTGAAGCTTTCTTT.

This clone was recorded only once. J is TRBJ1-4 and V is TRBV5-1; tentative D call: TRBD1 (6 bases). The CDR3 runs 16 residues. Germline CDR1 SGHRS, CDR2 YFSETQ. Trimming removed 0 bases at V and 0 bases at J, with 9 bases between. CDR3 amino acids: CASSLDRAATNEKLFF. For the CDR3, the DNA is TGCGCCAGCAGCTTGGACAGGGCTGCAACTAATGAAAAACTGTTTTTT.

CDR3 sequence (DNA): TGTGCCAGCTCACTCGACGGGGTCAGTAGTCACTATGGCTACACCTTC. Translating it yields CASSLDGVSSHYGYTF. The chain uses TRBV18 and TRBJ1-2; D remains unclear. The CDR3 loop spans 16 amino acids. Trimming cost V 4 bases and J 3 bases, with 18 bases left between them. Per germline, CDR1 KGHSH and CDR2 LQKENI.

To note about this clone: At the DNA level, this CDR3 is encoded by other sequences in the same sample as well. The chain has TRBV18 and TRBJ2-5; D uncertain. This CDR3 is built from 13 residues. CDR1 is KGHSH, CDR2 LQKENI, per germline. Trimming left V 3 bases short and J 3 bases short, with 8 bases between. CDR3 sequence reads: CASSPGGEETQYF. CDR3 coding DNA: TGTGCCAGCTCACCTGGCGGCGAAGAGACCCAGTACTTC. The variable domain in full, with the rest retrieved from reference TRBV18 and TRBJ2-5, is NAGVMQNPRHLVRRRGQEARLRCSPMKGHSHVYWYRQLPEEGLKFMVYLQKENIIDESGMPKERFSAEFPKEGPSILRIQQVVRGDSAAYFCASSPGGEETQYFGPGTRLLVL.

The gene calls are TRBV9 and TRBJ1-1; TRBD1 aligns across 7 bases. CDR3 size: 12 residues. CDR1 and CDR2 (germline): SGDLS, YYNGEE. With 6 bases clipped from V and 7 bases from J, the junction kept 6 bases outside the gene matches. In DNA, the CDR3 is TGTGCCAGCAATGCCGGGACAGATGAAGCTTTCTTT. This translates into CASNAGTDEAFF. Full variable domain (rest looked up from reference TRBV9 and TRBJ1-1): DSGVTQTPKHLITATGQRVTLRCSPRSGDLSVYWYQQSLDQGLQFLIQYYNGEERAKGNILERFSAQQFPDLHSELNLSSLELGDSALYFCASNAGTDEAFFGQGTRLTVV.